Listed here is a single TCR beta chain. Its matching antigen is unknown. The sample belongs to a study of blood T cells in healthy people across ages. Study outcomes and limitations: Donor CMV status, an unknown factor, possibly confounded changes in expanded clonotypes. Greater diversity and more naive CD4+ cells were seen in long-lived donors than in aged donors. Age advanced and TCR beta diversity per million T cells fell, roughly linearly.

The authors ran a second PCR of 7 to 11 cycles using a sample-barcoded 5' primer and a J-beta primer mix. Every cDNA molecule carried a tag from a template-switch adaptor bearing 12 random nucleotides. One entry per CDR3 protein, called by TCRdb with MiXCR from the 5' RACE reads. The table records 550,000 to 600,000 distinct CDR3 sequences, 27% of them present only once. The CDR3 runs 15 residues. Trimming took 0 bases from V and 0 from J, leaving 9 bases between them. Germline loops: CDR1 LGHDT, CDR2 YNNKEL (reference sequence). The V gene is TRBV3-1, the J gene TRBJ2-7; D gene unclear. Sequences were obtained from blood. The clonotype was recovered from a woman in her 70s in good health. The CDR3 DNA is TGTGCCAGCAGCCAAGATTTACGGAACTCCTACGAGCAGTACTTC. This encodes CASSQDLRNSYEQYF.